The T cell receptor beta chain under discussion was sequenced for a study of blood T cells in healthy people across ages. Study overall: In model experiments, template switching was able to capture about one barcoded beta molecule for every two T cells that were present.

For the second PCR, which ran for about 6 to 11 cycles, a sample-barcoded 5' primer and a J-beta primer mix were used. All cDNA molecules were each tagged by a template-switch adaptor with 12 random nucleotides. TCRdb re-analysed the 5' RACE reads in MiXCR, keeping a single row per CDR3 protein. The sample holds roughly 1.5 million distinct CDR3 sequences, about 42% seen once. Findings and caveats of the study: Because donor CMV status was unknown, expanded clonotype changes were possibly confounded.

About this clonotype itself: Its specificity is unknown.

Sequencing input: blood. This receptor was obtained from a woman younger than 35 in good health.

The CDR3: CSARVRGDRLGYTF. DNA of the CDR3: TGCAGTGCTAGAGTGAGGGGGGACAGGCTTGGCTACACCTTC. The gene calls are TRBV20-1 and TRBJ1-2; 8 bases are shared with TRBD1. V lost 1 base, J lost 7 bases, and 8 bases stayed unmatched. CDR1 and CDR2 (germline): DFQATT, SNEGSKA (reference sequence). CDR3 length equals 14 residues.